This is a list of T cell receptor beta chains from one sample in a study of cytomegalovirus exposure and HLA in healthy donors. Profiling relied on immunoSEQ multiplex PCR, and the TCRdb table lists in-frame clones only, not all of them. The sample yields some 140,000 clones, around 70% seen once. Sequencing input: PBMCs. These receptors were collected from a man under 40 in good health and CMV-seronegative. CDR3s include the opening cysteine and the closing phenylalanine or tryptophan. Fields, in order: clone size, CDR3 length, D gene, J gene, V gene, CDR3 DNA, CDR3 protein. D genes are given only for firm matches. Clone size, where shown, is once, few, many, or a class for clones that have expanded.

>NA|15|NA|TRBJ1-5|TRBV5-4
TGTGCCAGCAGCTTTCTCGGAGATGACAATCAGCCCCAGCATTTT
CASSFLGDDNQPQHF
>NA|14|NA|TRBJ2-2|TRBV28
TGTGCCAGCAGTTTTACAGGGTGGACCGGGGAGCTGTTTTTT
CASSFTGWTGELFF
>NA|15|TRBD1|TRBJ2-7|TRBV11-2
TGTGCCAGCAGCTTAGGTGGGACAGGGGGCTACGAGCAGTACTTC
CASSLGGTGGYEQYF
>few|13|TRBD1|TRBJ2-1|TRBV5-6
TGTGCCAGCAGCTTCTGGACAGGGAACGAGCAGTTCTTC
CASSFWTGNEQFF
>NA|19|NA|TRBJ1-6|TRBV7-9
TGTGCCAGCAGCTTAATTGAAAGGCGTCAGGGTTATTATAATTCACCCCTCCACTTT
CASSLIERRQGYYNSPLHF
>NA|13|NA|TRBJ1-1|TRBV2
TGTGCCAGCAGTGTCGGGGGAGGAACTGAAGCTTTCTTT
CASSVGGGTEAFF
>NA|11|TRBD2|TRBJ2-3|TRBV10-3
TGTGCCATCTTAGCGGGGGATACGCAGTATTTT
CAILAGDTQYF
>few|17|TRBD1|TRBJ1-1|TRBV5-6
TGTGCCAGCAGCTCAAGTCCCGGGACAGGGACGAACACTGAAGCTTTCTTT
CASSSSPGTGTNTEAFF
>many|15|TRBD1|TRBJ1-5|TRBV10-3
TGTGCCACGACTCATGACAGGGGGGGCAATCAGCCCCAGCATTTT
CATTHDRGGNQPQHF
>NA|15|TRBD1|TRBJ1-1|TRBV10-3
TGTGCCATCAGCGGACAGGGCCCAGGCGGCACTGAAGCTTTCTTT
CAISGQGPGGTEAFF
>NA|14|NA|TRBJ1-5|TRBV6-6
TGTGCCAGCAGTGAGGACAGTCAAAATCAGCCCCAGCATTTT
CASSEDSQNQPQHF
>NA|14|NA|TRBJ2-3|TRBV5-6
TGTGCCAGCAGCTCCCGGGATCCCAATTATACGCAGTATTTT
CASSSRDPNYTQYF
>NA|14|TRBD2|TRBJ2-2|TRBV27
TGTGCCAGCAGGCTAGCGGGGAACACCGGGGAGCTGTTTTTT
CASRLAGNTGELFF
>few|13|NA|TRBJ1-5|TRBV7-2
TGTGCCAGCAGCCCAGGGGTGCGGCAGCCCCAGCATTTT
CASSPGVRQPQHF
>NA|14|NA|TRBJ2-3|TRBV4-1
TGCGCCAGCAGCCAAGAGAGAGGGACAGATACGCAGTATTTT
CASSQERGTDTQYF
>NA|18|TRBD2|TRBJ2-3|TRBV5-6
TGTGCCAGCAGCTCCCGACTAGCGGGGGAAACGGGGACAGATACGCAGTATTTT
CASSSRLAGETGTDTQYF
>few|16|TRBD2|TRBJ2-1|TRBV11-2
TGTGCCAGCAGCTTAGGTGGACTAGCGGGGCACAATGAGCAGTTCTTC
CASSLGGLAGHNEQFF
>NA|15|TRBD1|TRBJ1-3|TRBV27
TGTGCCAGCAGTTTAACAGGGGGATCTGGAAACACCATATATTTT
CASSLTGGSGNTIYF
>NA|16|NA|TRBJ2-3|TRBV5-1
TGCGCCAGCAGCTTGGAGGCGGCAGGGGGGACAGATACGCAGTATTTT
CASSLEAAGGTDTQYF
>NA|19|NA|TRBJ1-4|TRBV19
TGTGCCAGTAGTGCCCACAGGCCCGCCCGACAAACAACTAATGAAAAACTGTTTTTT
CASSAHRPARQTTNEKLFF
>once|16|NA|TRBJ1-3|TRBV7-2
TGTGCCAGCAGCGCGTACCCAGGGGAAATTCGAAACACCATATATTTT
CASSAYPGEIRNTIYF
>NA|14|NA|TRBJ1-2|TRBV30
TGTGCCTGGAGTGTACGGATGGGGGCAGATGGCTACACCTTC
CAWSVRMGADGYTF
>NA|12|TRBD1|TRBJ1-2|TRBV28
TGTGCCAGCACCACGGACAGGGATGGCTACACCTTC
CASTTDRDGYTF
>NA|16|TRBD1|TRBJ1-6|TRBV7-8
TGTGCCAGCAGCCTTGGGACAGGGGGCTATAATTCACCCCTCCACTTT
CASSLGTGGYNSPLHF
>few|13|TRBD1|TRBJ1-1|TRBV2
TGTGCCAGCAGCCCACAGGGGCGGTCTGAAGCTTTCTTT
CASSPQGRSEAFF
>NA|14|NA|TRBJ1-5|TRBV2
TGTGCCAGCAGTGAAGGGAGGTTCAATCAGCCCCAGCATTTT
CASSEGRFNQPQHF
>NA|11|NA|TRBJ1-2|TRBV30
TGTGCCTGGTTGGGGGGGGAAGGCTACACCTTC
CAWLGGEGYTF
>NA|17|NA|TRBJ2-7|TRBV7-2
TGTGCCAGCAGCTTAGTCCAGGGAGGCGGAGTTGGGCGCGAGCAGTACTTC
CASSLVQGGGVGREQYF
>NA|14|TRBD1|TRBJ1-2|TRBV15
TGTGCCACCAGCAGCGGACAGGGCGACTACGGCTACACCTTC
CATSSGQGDYGYTF
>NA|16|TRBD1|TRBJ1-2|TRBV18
TGTGCCAGCTCATCAACACTACCGGGACAGGACTATGGCTACACCTTC
CASSSTLPGQDYGYTF
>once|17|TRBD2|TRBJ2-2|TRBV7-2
TGTGCCAGCAGCCAGCGTGGACTAGCGGGGGTGACCGGGGAGCTGTTTTTT
CASSQRGLAGVTGELFF
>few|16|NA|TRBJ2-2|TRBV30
TGTGCCTGGAGTGCTGTCGCCACGGGGAACACCGGGGAGCTGTTTTTT
CAWSAVATGNTGELFF
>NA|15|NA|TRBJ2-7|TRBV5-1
TGCGCCAGCAGCTTCACAAGGGGGTTCGCCTACGAGCAGTACTTC
CASSFTRGFAYEQYF
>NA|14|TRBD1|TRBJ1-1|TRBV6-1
TGTGCCAGCAGTGGCCTGACAGGGACCACTGAAGCTTTCTTT
CASSGLTGTTEAFF
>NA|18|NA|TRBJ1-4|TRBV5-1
TGCGCCAGCAGCTTGGCAAGCGCCGCAGTCGCAACTAATGAAAAACTGTTTTTT
CASSLASAAVATNEKLFF
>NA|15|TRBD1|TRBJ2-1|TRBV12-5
TGTGCTAGTGGACTTACAGGGGGACCCTACAATGAGCAGTTCTTC
CASGLTGGPYNEQFF
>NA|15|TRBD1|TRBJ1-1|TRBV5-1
TGCGCCAGCAGCTTAGCGACAGGGGGCGCGACTGAAGCTTTCTTT
CASSLATGGATEAFF